The 26 T cell receptor beta chains given below trace back to one sample, sequenced in a study of blood T cell repertoires in COVID-19. Sequencing was performed with immunoSEQ multiplex PCR; in TCRdb, only in-frame clones are kept and a portion is missing. The sample lists approximately 200,000 clones, 65% to 90% occurring once. The specimen sequenced was PBMCs or T cells enriched from blood (not recorded which). Source of these receptors: a woman aged 25 to 39 who had been exposed to COVID-19.

V usage is TRBV28 and J usage is TRBJ1-5; D remains unclear. Germline assignment: CDR1 MDHEN and CDR2 SYDVKM. CDR3 length equals 16 residues. With 1 base removed from V and 0 bases from J, the gap between germline ends came to 10 bases. CDR3 nucleotide sequence: TGTGCCAGCAGTTTATCGGGGTTTGGTAGCAATCAGCCCCAGCATTTT. This gives the protein CASSLSGFGSNQPQHF.

This clone came up once. The chain is built from TRBV3-1 (or the pseudogene TRBV3-2) and TRBJ1-3; D is ambiguous. The V end lost 2 bases, the J end lost 0 bases, and 14 bases lay between the germline ends. From germline, CDR1 is LGHDT and CDR2 YNNKEL (reference sequence). The CDR3 sequence is 17 residues long. DNA of the CDR3: TGTGCCAGCAGCCAAACCCCCGCAGGCAGCTCTGGAAACACCATATATTTT. Translated, it gives CASSQTPAGSSGNTIYF.

Worth noting for this clone: Other nucleotide sequences in the sample specify the same CDR3. CDR3 sequence (DNA): TGTGCCAGCAGCCTGAATGAAAAACTGTTTTTT. This sequence encodes CASSLNEKLFF. This sequence joins TRBV12-3 or TRBV12-4 and TRBJ1-4; D remains ambiguous. Trimming removed 6 bases at V and 5 bases at J, with 4 bases between. CDR3 length equals 11 residues.

The chain employs TRBV9 and TRBJ1-2; a weak D match, TRBD1 (5 bases). V lost 3 bases, J lost 7 bases, and 16 bases lay in between. Per the germline V gene, CDR1 is SGDLS and CDR2 is YYNGEE. This CDR3 has 14 residues. In DNA form, the CDR3 reads TGTGCCAGCAGCGGAACCGGGGGTCTGAGTGGCTACACCTTC. This sequence encodes CASSGTGGLSGYTF.

This chain joins TRBV27 and TRBJ2-7, with unresolved D. CDR3 length: 13 residues. CDR1 is MNHEY and CDR2 is SMNVEV in the germline V gene (reference sequence). Deletions cut 4 bases from V and 0 bases from J, with 7 bases between. CDR3 sequence reads: CASSSPFSYEQYF. The CDR3 DNA is TGTGCCAGCAGTTCTCCGTTCTCCTACGAGCAGTACTTC.

J is TRBJ1-1 and V is TRBV19; no firm D call. This CDR3 has 12 amino acids. The ends were cut back, 3 bases at V and 4 bases at J, with 6 bases in the middle. Germline CDR1 LNHDA, CDR2 SQIVND (reference sequence). The CDR3 sequence: CASSIRSTEAFF. The CDR3 DNA follows: TGTGCCAGTAGTATTAGGAGCACTGAAGCTTTCTTT. The full variable domain, in which reference TRBV19 and TRBJ1-1 provide the parts outside the CDR3, is DGGITQSPKYLFRKEGQNVTLSCEQNLNHDAMYWYRQDPGQGLRLIYYSQIVNDFQKGDIAEGYSVSREKKESFPLTVTSAQKNPTAFYLCASSIRSTEAFFGQGTRLTVV.

V gene TRBV6-5 combines with J gene TRBJ1-3, with TRBD1 identical over 8 bases. V lost 4 bases to trimming and J lost 4 bases; unmatched junction nucleotides: 6. There are 15 residues in the CDR3. Per germline, CDR1 MNHEY and CDR2 SVGAGI. The CDR3, as DNA: TGTGCCAGCAGTTCCCGGACAGGGAAGGGAAACACCATATATTTT. It translates to CASSSRTGKGNTIYF.

The V and J genes are TRBV18 and TRBJ1-1; D is possibly TRBD1 (5 bases). The length of the CDR3 is 15 residues. CDR1 and CDR2 from the germline V gene are KGHSH and LQKENI. Trimming removed 5 bases at V and 0 bases at J, with 13 bases between. DNA for the CDR3: TGTGCCAGCTCAGCGGGGCGGGAGGTGAACACTGAAGCTTTCTTT. This gives the protein CASSAGREVNTEAFF.

The V call is TRBV9, the J call TRBJ1-1, with 8 nucleotides matching TRBD1. The CDR3 loop spans 14 amino acids. Germline-derived CDR1 and CDR2 are SGDLS and YYNGEE. The ends lost 3 bases at V and 1 base at J; junction bases unmatched: 2. In DNA, the CDR3 is TGTGCCAGCAGCGGCACAGGGGGGAACACTGAAGCTTTCTTT. This gives the protein CASSGTGGNTEAFF.

The J gene is TRBJ1-1, the V gene TRBV6-5; D unclear. The CDR3 contains 11 residues. The germline CDR1 and CDR2 sequences are MNHEY and SVGAGI. Trimming left V 8 bases short and J 5 bases short, with 9 bases between. The DNA of the CDR3 is TGTGCCAGCGGATGGCGGACTGAAGCTTTCTTT. Amino acids: CASGWRTEAFF.

The chain links TRBV19 to TRBJ1-2; TRBD1 agrees at 7 bases. The CDR3 is 15 residues long. J gave up 2 bases and V 3 bases, and 6 bases lay outside the gene matches. The germline V gene encodes CDR1 LNHDA and CDR2 SQIVND (reference sequence). The CDR3: CASSIRDSTNYGYTF. DNA of the CDR3: TGTGCCAGTAGTATCCGGGACAGCACGAACTATGGCTACACCTTC.

The rearrangement links TRBV7-8 to TRBJ1-2; 7 nucleotides match TRBD1. The J segment lost 5 bases and the V segment lost 5 bases, leaving 8 bases of the junction unmatched. The CDR3 is 14 residues long. In germline, CDR1 is SGHVS, CDR2 FQNEAQ. CDR3 sequence: CASSPGGQPYGYTF. CDR3 nucleotide sequence: TGTGCCAGCAGCCCAGGGGGACAGCCGTATGGCTACACCTTC. Looking up the rest from reference TRBV7-8 and TRBJ1-2 gives the full variable domain: GAGVSQSPRYKVAKRGQDVALRCDPISGHVSLFWYQQALGQGPEFLTYFQNEAQLDKSGLPSDRFFAERPEGSVSTLKIQRTQQEDSAVYLCASSPGGQPYGYTFGSGTRLTVV.

This clone was counted between two and nine times. The chain links TRBV7-6 to TRBJ1-5, with a tentative D call TRBD1 (5 bases). This CDR3 is built from 17 residues. V was shortened by 1 base and J by 2 bases, with 15 bases between the two germline ends. Germline V lookup: CDR1 SGHVS, CDR2 FNYEAQ. DNA for the CDR3: TGTGCCAGCAGCTTAGGTTTGGAGGGGACGGGCAATCAGCCCCAGCATTTT. It translates to CASSLGLEGTGNQPQHF.

The chain recombines TRBV15 with TRBJ1-5, with 7 bases matching TRBD1. The CDR3 runs to 12 residues. The V segment lost 4 bases and the J segment 9 bases; nucleotides outside the gene matches: 3. In germline, CDR1 is LNHNV, CDR2 YYDKDF (reference sequence). CDR3 sequence reads: CATSTGGTPQHF. The CDR3 DNA is TGTGCCACCAGCACAGGGGGAACGCCCCAGCATTTT.

As to this clone: Other DNA sequences in this sample translate to the same CDR3. The gene calls are TRBV3-1 (or the pseudogene TRBV3-2) and TRBJ2-7; 11 bases fit TRBD2. V was clipped by 1 base and J by 3 bases; unmatched bases: 2. CDR1 LGHDT and CDR2 YNNKEL come from the germline V gene (reference sequence). This CDR3 has 15 residues. In DNA form, the CDR3 reads TGTGCCAGCAGCCAAGGACTAGCGGGGAGCTACGAGCAGTACTTC. Residues: CASSQGLAGSYEQYF.

This chain links TRBV3-1 (or the pseudogene TRBV3-2) with TRBJ1-4; maybe TRBD1 (6 bases). V shed 4 bases and J shed 10 bases, with 16 bases lying between them. The CDR3 is 14 residues long. CDR1 LGHDT and CDR2 YNNKEL come from the germline V gene (reference sequence). The chain's CDR3 is CASSLRGQPGKLFF. The DNA for the CDR3 is TGTGCCAGCAGCCTCAGGGGACAACCCGGAAAACTGTTTTTT.

This clone turned up a few times. The chain has TRBV5-1 and TRBJ1-1; D is undetermined. V gave up 0 bases and J gave up 8 bases, with 17 bases separating them. In germline, CDR1 is SGHRS, CDR2 YFSETQ. The CDR3 has 15 residues. Here the CDR3 reads CASSLASGWSAEAFF. The CDR3 region has the DNA TGCGCCAGCAGCTTGGCCTCGGGGTGGTCGGCGGAAGCTTTCTTT.

This chain connects TRBV4-2 to TRBJ1-3, with 7 nucleotides matching TRBD1. J was trimmed by 2 bases and V by 1 base; bases with no gene match: 5. Germline CDR1 reads LGHNA; CDR2 reads YNFKEQ. The CDR3 sequence is 16 residues long. DNA for the CDR3: TGTGCCAGCAGCCAAGGACAGGGAGTAACTGGAAACACCATATATTTT. It codes for CASSQGQGVTGNTIYF.

This chain joins TRBV19 and TRBJ2-7; 12 positions agree with TRBD2. After removal of 4 bases from V and 3 bases from J, the junction contained 7 bases not matched to a gene. The CDR3 is 16 amino acids. Per germline, CDR1 LNHDA and CDR2 SQIVND (reference sequence). The CDR3 region is CASSTLTSGGIYEQYF. Here the CDR3 DNA reads TGTGCCAGTAGTACCCTAACTAGCGGGGGGATCTACGAGCAGTACTTC.

This clone came up once. CDR3 nucleotide sequence: TGTGCCAGCAGTGGCAGGACAGGGTTAGATCAGCCCCAGCATTTT. Its protein is CASSGRTGLDQPQHF. The chain is built from TRBV2 and TRBJ1-5, with 8 bases matching TRBD1. Germline V CDR1 and CDR2: SNHLY, FYNNEI. The CDR3 has 15 amino acids. V lost 4 bases to trimming and J lost 5 bases; unmatched junction nucleotides: 7.

The genes are TRBV5-6 and TRBJ2-3; D may be TRBD1 (6 bases). CDR1 and CDR2 (germline): SGHDT, YYEEEE. V dropped 0 bases and J dropped 2 bases, with 10 bases sitting between them. There are 15 residues in the CDR3. The DNA of the CDR3 is TGTGCCAGCAGCTTGGTACAGGGCGCCACAGATACGCAGTATTTT. As protein: CASSLVQGATDTQYF.

The J gene is TRBJ1-6, the V gene TRBV24-1, with a tentative D call TRBD1 (5 bases). The CDR3 sequence is 13 residues long. Germline values: CDR1 KGHDR, CDR2 SFDVKD. V lost 6 bases and J 7 bases, leaving 9 bases between the germline ends. The CDR3 DNA reads TGTGCCACCAGTTCGAGACAGAATTCACCCCTCCACTTT. This gives the protein CATSSRQNSPLHF.

This chain connects TRBV10-1 to TRBJ1-5; D is possibly TRBD1 (5 bases). The CDR3 is made up of 11 amino acids. Germline CDR1 reads WNHNN; CDR2 reads SYGVQD (reference sequence). The germline V and J ends were trimmed by 8 bases and 7 bases, with 9 bases remaining between them. This CDR3 is CASGEGQPQHF. In nucleotides, the CDR3 is TGCGCCAGCGGGGAGGGGCAGCCCCAGCATTTT.

This clone was counted a few times. This chain links TRBV19 with TRBJ1-5, with TRBD1 matching over 7 bases. The CDR3 sequence is 14 residues long. CDR1 is LNHDA, CDR2 SQIVND, per germline (reference sequence). Germline trimming cut 6 bases from V and 4 bases from J; bases unmatched to any gene: 6. DNA for the CDR3: TGTGCCAGTAGGGGCCGGGACAGTAATCAGCCCCAGCATTTT. Translating gives CASRGRDSNQPQHF.

This chain joins TRBV2 and TRBJ1-5, with D tentatively TRBD1 (6 bases). The V gene lost 6 bases and the J gene lost 8 bases, with 17 bases spanning the gap. The germline V gene has CDR1 SNHLY and CDR2 FYNNEI. The CDR3 is 14 amino acids. Here the CDR3 reads CASRDRTGPEPQHF. In DNA form, the CDR3 reads TGTGCCAGCAGGGACCGAACAGGGCCCGAGCCCCAGCATTTT.

The V call is TRBV7-8, the J call TRBJ2-7; TRBD2 matches 8 bases. V lost 9 bases to trimming and J lost 2 bases; unmatched junction nucleotides: 3. Germline V gene sequence: CDR1 SGHVS, CDR2 FQNEAQ. The CDR3 length is 12 residues. CDR3 coding DNA: TGTGCCAGTCGGGGACTAGCCTACGAGCAGTACTTC. Translated, it gives CASRGLAYEQYF.